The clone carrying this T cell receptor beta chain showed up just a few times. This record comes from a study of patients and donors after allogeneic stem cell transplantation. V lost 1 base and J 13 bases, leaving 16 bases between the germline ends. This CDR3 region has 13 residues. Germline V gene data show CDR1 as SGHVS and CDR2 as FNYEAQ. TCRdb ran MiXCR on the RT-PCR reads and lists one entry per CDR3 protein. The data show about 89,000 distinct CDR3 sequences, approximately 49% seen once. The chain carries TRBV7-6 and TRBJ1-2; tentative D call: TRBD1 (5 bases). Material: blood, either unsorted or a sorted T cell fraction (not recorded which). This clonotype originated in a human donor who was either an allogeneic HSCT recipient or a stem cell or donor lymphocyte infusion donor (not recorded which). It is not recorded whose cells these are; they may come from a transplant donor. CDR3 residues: CASSLERSGKGTF. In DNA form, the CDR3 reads TGTGCCAGCAGCTTAGAAAGGTCAGGGAAAGGCACCTTC.